This T cell receptor beta chain was identified during a study of OX40 agonist ivuxolimab in advanced cancers. Study background: Ivuxolimab was delivered to patients intravenously every 2 weeks at doses spanning 0.01 to 10 mg/kg. Hepatocellular carcinoma, melanoma, renal cell or head and neck cancer affected the dose-escalation patients.

Germline CDR1 is SGHDN and CDR2 is FVKESK. The V end lost 5 bases, the J end lost 6 bases, and 17 bases lay between the germline ends. This CDR3 comprises 16 residues. The data were produced by immunoSEQ multiplex PCR, yet TCRdb's version contains in-frame clones alone and is incomplete. Altogether 60,000 to 75,000 clones are present, 87% being singletons, with the ten largest covering 5.2%. The TCR sequence derives from an adult with an advanced solid tumor such as melanoma, head and neck, liver or kidney cancer. Sequencing was performed on CD4+ or CD8+ T cells sorted from blood, taken in a trial of the OX40 agonist ivuxolimab. This sequence joins TRBV14 and TRBJ1-6, with D maybe TRBD1 (6 bases). CDR3 residues: CASSSTGGRGNSPLHF. For the CDR3, the DNA is TGTGCCAGCAGCTCGACCGGGGGGCGTGGTAATTCACCCCTCCACTTT.